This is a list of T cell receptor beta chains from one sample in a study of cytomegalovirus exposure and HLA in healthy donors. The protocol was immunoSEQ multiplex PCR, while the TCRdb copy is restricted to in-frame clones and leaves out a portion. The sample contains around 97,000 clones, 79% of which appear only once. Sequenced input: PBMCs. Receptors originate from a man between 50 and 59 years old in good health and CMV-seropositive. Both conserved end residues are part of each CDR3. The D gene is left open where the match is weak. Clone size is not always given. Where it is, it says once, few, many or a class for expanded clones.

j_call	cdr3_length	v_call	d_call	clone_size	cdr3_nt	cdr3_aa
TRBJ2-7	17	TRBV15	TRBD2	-	TGTGCCACCAGCAGAGATCCCGCGGCTAGCGGGAGGTACGAGCAGTACTTC	CATSRDPAASGRYEQYF
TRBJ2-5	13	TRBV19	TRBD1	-	TGTGCCACCGGACAGGGGGATAGTGAGACCCAGTACTTC	CATGQGDSETQYF
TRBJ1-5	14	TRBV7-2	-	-	TGTGCCAGCAGCCTTACCGGGGACAATCAGCCCCAGCATTTT	CASSLTGDNQPQHF
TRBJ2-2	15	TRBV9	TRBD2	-	TGTGCCAGCAGCCGGGAGGGCCGTGGAACCGGGGAGCTGTTTTTT	CASSREGRGTGELFF
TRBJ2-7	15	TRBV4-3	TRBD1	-	TGCGCCAGCAGCCGCCCTACAGGGGGACCCTACGAGCAGTACTTC	CASSRPTGGPYEQYF
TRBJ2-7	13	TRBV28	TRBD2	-	TGTGCCAGCGGGACTAGCGGCCTCTACGAGCAGTACTTC	CASGTSGLYEQYF
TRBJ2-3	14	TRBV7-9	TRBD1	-	TGTGCCAGCAGCTTTCGGGACAGGGAAGATACGCAGTATTTT	CASSFRDREDTQYF
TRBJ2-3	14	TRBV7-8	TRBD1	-	TGTGCCAGCAGCAGGGACAGGAGCACAGATACGCAGTATTTT	CASSRDRSTDTQYF
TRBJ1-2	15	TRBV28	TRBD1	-	TGTGCCAGCAGCCCACTCGGACAGGGTCGGGATGGCTACACCTTC	CASSPLGQGRDGYTF
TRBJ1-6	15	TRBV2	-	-	TGTGCCAGCAGTAGAACAGGGCTTGAGAATTCACCCCTCCACTTT	CASSRTGLENSPLHF
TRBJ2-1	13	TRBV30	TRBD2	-	TGTGCCTGGCTGTATGCGGGAGTCCATGAGCAGTTCTTC	CAWLYAGVHEQFF
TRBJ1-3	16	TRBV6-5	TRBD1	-	TGTGCCAGCAGTTACTCGATACAGGGGACTGGAAACACCATATATTTT	CASSYSIQGTGNTIYF
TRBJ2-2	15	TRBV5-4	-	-	TGTGCCAGCAGCCCCGGTACGGGGTCCACCGGGGAGCTGTTTTTT	CASSPGTGSTGELFF
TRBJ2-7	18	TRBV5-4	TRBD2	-	TGTGCCAGCAGCTTGGCCTTTGGCCGGAGGGACTACTCCTACGAGCAGTACTTC	CASSLAFGRRDYSYEQYF
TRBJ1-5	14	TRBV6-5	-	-	TGTGCCAGCAGTTCCGAGTATAGCAATCAGCCCCAGCATTTT	CASSSEYSNQPQHF
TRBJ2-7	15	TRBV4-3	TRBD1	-	TGCGCCAGCAGCCAAGATGGAGGGGACAGGGATACTCAGTACTTC	CASSQDGGDRDTQYF
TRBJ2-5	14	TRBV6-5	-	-	TGTGCCGGTACCCTCTCGACAAGACCGGAGGAGCAGTACTTC	CAGTLSTRPEEQYF
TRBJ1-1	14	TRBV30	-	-	TGTGCTCTCTCAGGTGCACAGATATGCACTGAAGCTTTCTTT	CALSGAQICTEAFF
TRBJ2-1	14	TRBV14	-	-	TGTGCCAGCAGCCTTAGACAGACGAACAATGAGCAGTTCTTC	CASSLRQTNNEQFF
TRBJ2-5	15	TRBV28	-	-	TGTGCCAGCAGGCCCGGGGGGCAAGGGGAAGAGACCCAGTACTTC	CASRPGGQGEETQYF
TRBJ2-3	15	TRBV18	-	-	TGTGCCAGCTCACTAAGTAGAAACAGGGCAGATACGCAGTATTTT	CASSLSRNRADTQYF
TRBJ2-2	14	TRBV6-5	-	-	TGTGCCAGCAGCCCCCCTACGGGGACCGGGGAGCTGTTTTTT	CASSPPTGTGELFF
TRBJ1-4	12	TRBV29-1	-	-	TGCAGCGTGGGGGGGGGTGGGGAAAAACTGTTTTTT	CSVGGGGEKLFF
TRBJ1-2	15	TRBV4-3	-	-	TGCGCCAGCAGCCAAGAATCCCACAGGGTGAATGGCTACACCTTC	CASSQESHRVNGYTF
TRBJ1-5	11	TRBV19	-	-	TGTGCCAGTAGTATCGGGGAGCCCCAGCATTTT	CASSIGEPQHF
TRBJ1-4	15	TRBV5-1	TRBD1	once	TGCGCCAGCAGCCCACTGGGGACAGGGGTTGAAAAACTGTTTTTT	CASSPLGTGVEKLFF
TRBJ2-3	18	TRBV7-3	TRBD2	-	TGTGCCAGCAGCTTAATGATGGCTAGCGGGAGATCATCAGATACGCAGTATTTT	CASSLMMASGRSSDTQYF
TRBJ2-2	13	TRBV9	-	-	TGTGCCAGCAGCGTAGTATCCGGCGGGGAGCTGTTTTTT	CASSVVSGGELFF
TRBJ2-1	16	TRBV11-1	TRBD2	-	TGTGCCAGCAGCGAGACTAGCGGGGATTACTACAATGAGCAGTTCTTC	CASSETSGDYYNEQFF
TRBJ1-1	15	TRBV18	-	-	TGTGCCAGCTCACCGGGTATAACAGAGAACACTGAAGCTTTCTTT	CASSPGITENTEAFF
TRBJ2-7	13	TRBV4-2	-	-	TGTGCCAGCAGCCACACATCTAGCTACGAGCAGTACTTC	CASSHTSSYEQYF
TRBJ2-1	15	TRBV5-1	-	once	TGCGCCAGCAGCCGAGCCGGGACTGCTAACAATGAGCAGTTCTTC	CASSRAGTANNEQFF
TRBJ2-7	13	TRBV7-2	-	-	TGTGCCAGCAGCTTAGTACAGCATTACGAGCAGTACTTC	CASSLVQHYEQYF
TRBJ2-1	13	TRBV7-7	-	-	TGTGCCAGCAGCTGGGGGGTGGGCAATGAGCAGTTCTTC	CASSWGVGNEQFF
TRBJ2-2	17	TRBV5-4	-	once	TGTGCCAGCAGCTTGGGCCGAGGGGGGGGGTTGACCGGGGAGCTGTTTTTT	CASSLGRGGGLTGELFF
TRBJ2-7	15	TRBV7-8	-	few	TGTGCCAGCAGCTTAGATGTCAAGGGGGCCTACGAGCAGTACTTC	CASSLDVKGAYEQYF
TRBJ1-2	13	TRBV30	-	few	TGTGCCTGGAGCAGGGACTCAAACTATGGCTACACCTTC	CAWSRDSNYGYTF
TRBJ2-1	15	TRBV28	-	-	TGTGCCAGCAGGGAGCTAGAGGGCTCCTACAATGAGCAGTTCTTC	CASRELEGSYNEQFF
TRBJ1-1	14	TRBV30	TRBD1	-	TGTGCCTGGAGATGGACAGGTACGAACACTGAAGCTTTCTTT	CAWRWTGTNTEAFF
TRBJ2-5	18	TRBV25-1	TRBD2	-	TGTGCCAGCAGTGAATACCGGACTAGCGATGGAATTCAAGAGACCCAGTACTTC	CASSEYRTSDGIQETQYF
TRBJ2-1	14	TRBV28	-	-	TGTGCCAGCAGTCTCACCAGGGGCTACAATGAGCAGTTCTTC	CASSLTRGYNEQFF
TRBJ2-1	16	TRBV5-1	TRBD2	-	TGCGCCAGCAGCTTGCTTGGGACTAGCGGAAACAATGAGCAGTTCTTC	CASSLLGTSGNNEQFF